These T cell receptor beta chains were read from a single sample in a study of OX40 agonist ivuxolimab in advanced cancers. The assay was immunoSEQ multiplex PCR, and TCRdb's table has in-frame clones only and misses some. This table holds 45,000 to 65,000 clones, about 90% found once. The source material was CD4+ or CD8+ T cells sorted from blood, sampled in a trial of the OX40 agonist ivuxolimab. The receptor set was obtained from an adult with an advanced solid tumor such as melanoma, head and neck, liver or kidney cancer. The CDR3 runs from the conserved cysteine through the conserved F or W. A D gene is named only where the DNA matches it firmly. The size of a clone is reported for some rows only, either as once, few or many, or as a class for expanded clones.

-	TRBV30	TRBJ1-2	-	CAWSFPEQGAYGYTF	TGTGCCTGGAGTTTCCCGGAACAGGGAGCCTATGGCTACACCTTC
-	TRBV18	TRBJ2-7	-	CASSQQLYEQYF	TGTGCCAGCTCACAGCAGCTATACGAGCAGTACTTC
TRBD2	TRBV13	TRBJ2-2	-	CASRKLAGGTNTGELFF	TGTGCCAGCAGAAAACTAGCGGGGGGCACGAACACCGGGGAGCTGTTTTTT
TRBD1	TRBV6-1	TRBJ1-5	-	CASIGTEYQPQHF	TGTGCCAGCATCGGGACAGAATATCAGCCCCAGCATTTT
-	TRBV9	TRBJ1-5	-	CASSVGGVGQPQHF	TGTGCCAGCAGCGTAGGGGGGGTTGGACAGCCCCAGCATTTT
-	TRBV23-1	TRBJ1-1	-	CASSGNRQNTEAFF	TGCGCCAGCAGTGGAAACCGACAGAACACTGAAGCTTTCTTT
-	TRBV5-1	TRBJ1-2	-	CASSSELQGGEYGYTF	TGCGCCAGCAGCTCGGAATTACAGGGAGGGGAATATGGCTACACCTTC
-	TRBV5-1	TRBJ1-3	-	CASSSAGAGNTIYF	TGCGCCAGCAGCTCGGCAGGGGCTGGAAACACCATATATTTT
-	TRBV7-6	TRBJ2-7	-	CASSFFGQPYEQYF	TGTGCCAGCAGCTTTTTCGGGCAGCCCTACGAGCAGTACTTC
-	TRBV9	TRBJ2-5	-	CASSVGGWETQYF	TGTGCCAGCAGCGTAGGGGGGTGGGAGACCCAGTACTTC
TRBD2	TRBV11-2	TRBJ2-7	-	CASSSRTSGRAYEQYF	TGTGCCAGCAGCTCGCGGACTAGCGGGCGAGCCTACGAGCAGTACTTC
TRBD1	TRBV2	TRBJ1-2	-	CASSEQGGADYGYTF	TGTGCCAGCAGTGAACAGGGGGGGGCGGACTATGGCTACACCTTC
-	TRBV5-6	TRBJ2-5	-	CASSLVPGGLKETQYF	TGTGCCAGCAGCTTGGTCCCGGGGGGCCTCAAAGAGACCCAGTACTTC
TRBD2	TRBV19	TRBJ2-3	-	CATQRGTSGGDTQYF	TGTGCCACCCAACGGGGGACTAGCGGGGGGGATACGCAGTATTTT
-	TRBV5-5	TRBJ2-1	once	CASSFQTGSYNEQFF	TGTGCCAGCAGCTTCCAGACCGGATCCTACAATGAGCAGTTCTTC
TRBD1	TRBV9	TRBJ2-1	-	CASSPRDRGSNEQFF	TGTGCCAGCAGCCCCCGGGACAGGGGTAGTAATGAGCAGTTCTTC
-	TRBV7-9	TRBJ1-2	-	CASSLPGNYGYTF	TGTGCCAGCAGCTTACCAGGGAACTATGGCTACACCTTC
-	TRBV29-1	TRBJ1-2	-	CSVETGGDKVGGYTF	TGCAGCGTTGAAACCGGCGGGGACAAGGTCGGAGGCTACACCTTC
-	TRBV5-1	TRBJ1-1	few	CASSFRQTTLLNTEAFF	TGCGCCAGCAGCTTCCGGCAGACGACCTTACTGAACACTGAAGCTTTCTTT
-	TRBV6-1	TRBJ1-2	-	CASQGGNYGYTF	TGTGCCAGTCAAGGGGGGAACTATGGCTACACCTTC
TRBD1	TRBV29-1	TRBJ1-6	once	CSVSSGQGPAPLHF	TGCAGCGTTTCTTCGGGACAGGGGCCAGCACCCCTCCACTTT
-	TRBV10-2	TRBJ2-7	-	CASTLRDNSYEQYF	TGCGCCAGCACCCTACGGGACAACTCCTACGAGCAGTACTTC
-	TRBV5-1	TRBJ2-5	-	CASSLASETQYF	TGCGCCAGCAGCTTGGCTTCGGAGACCCAGTACTTC
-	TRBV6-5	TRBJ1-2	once	CASSYGQGGGYTF	TGTGCCAGCAGTTACGGGCAGGGTGGCGGCTACACCTTC
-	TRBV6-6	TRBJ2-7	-	CASSYAKQGSYEQYF	TGTGCCAGCAGTTATGCCAAACAGGGATCATACGAGCAGTACTTC
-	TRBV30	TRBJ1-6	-	CAWSVRVGQTNSPLHF	TGTGCCTGGAGTGTACGAGTAGGGCAGACCAATTCACCCCTCCACTTT
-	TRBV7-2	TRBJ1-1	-	CASSVEQGPWNTEAFF	TGTGCCAGCAGCGTCGAGCAGGGGCCATGGAACACTGAAGCTTTCTTT
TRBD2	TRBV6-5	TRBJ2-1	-	CATTGLGGNEQFF	TGTGCCACTACCGGACTAGGTGGTAATGAGCAGTTCTTC
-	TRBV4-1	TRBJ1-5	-	CASSQGGGGPNQPQHF	TGCGCCAGCAGCCAAGGCGGGGGTGGACCCAATCAGCCCCAGCATTTT
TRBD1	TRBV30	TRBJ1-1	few	CALQGETEAFF	TGTGCCCTACAGGGGGAAACTGAAGCTTTCTTT
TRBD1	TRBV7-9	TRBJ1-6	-	CASSRGTGVGNSPLHF	TGTGCCAGCAGCCGTGGGACAGGGGTTGGTAATTCACCCCTCCACTTT
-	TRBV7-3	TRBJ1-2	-	CASSLFSGARSVTF	TGTGCCAGCAGCTTATTCTCAGGGGCACGGAGTGTGACCTTC
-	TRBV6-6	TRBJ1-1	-	CASSPLGRMNTEAFF	TGTGCCAGCAGCCCGTTAGGAAGGATGAACACTGAAGCTTTCTTT
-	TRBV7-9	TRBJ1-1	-	CASSYPKATSEAFF	TGTGCCAGCAGCTACCCCAAGGCGACGTCTGAAGCTTTCTTT
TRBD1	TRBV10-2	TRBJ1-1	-	CASSEAPGTGVWEAFF	TGCGCCAGCAGTGAGGCGCCCGGGACAGGGGTTTGGGAAGCTTTCTTT
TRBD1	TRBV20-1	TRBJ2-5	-	CSAQGQETQYF	TGCAGCGCACAGGGGCAAGAGACCCAGTACTTC
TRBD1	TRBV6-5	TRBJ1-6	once	CASSYGAGQGRRTLHF	TGTGCCAGCAGTTATGGCGCAGGACAGGGAAGGAGAACCCTCCACTTT
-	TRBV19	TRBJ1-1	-	CASSIVAPNTEAFF	TGTGCCAGTAGTATAGTGGCCCCGAACACTGAAGCTTTCTTT
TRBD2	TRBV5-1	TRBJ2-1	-	CASQPGLVNNEQFF	TGCGCCAGCCAACCGGGACTAGTAAACAATGAGCAGTTCTTC
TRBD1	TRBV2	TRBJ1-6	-	CASGGDSTPLHF	TGTGCCAGCGGAGGGGACAGTACACCCCTCCACTTT
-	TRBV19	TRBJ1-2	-	CASSTTRDANYGYTF	TGTGCCAGTAGTACGACCAGAGACGCCAACTATGGCTACACCTTC
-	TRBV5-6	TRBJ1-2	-	CASSLPGNYGYTF	TGTGCCAGCAGCTTGCCAGGCAACTATGGCTACACCTTC
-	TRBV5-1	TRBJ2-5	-	CASKGQETQYF	TGCGCCAGCAAGGGACAAGAGACCCAGTACTTC
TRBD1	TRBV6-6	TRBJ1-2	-	CASSRLGQGALYTF	TGTGCCAGCAGTCGACTGGGACAGGGGGCCCTTTACACCTTC
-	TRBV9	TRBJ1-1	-	CASSASTANTEAFF	TGTGCCAGCAGCGCTTCGACAGCGAACACTGAAGCTTTCTTT
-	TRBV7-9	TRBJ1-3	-	CASSLQGNVGNTIYF	TGTGCCAGCAGCCTACAGGGAAATGTTGGAAACACCATATATTTT
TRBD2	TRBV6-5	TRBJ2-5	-	CASRNSGGEETQYF	TGTGCCAGCAGAAATAGCGGGGGCGAAGAGACCCAGTACTTC
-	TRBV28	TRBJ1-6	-	CASSRQGYGSPLHF	TGTGCCAGCAGTCGTCAGGGTTACGGTTCACCCCTCCACTTT
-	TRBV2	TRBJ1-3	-	CASSEQSIPGNTIYF	TGTGCCAGCAGTGAACAATCCATCCCTGGAAACACCATATATTTT
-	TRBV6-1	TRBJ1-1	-	CASSEANTPMNTEAFF	TGTGCCAGCAGTGAAGCAAACACCCCCATGAACACTGAAGCTTTCTTT
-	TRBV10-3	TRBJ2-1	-	CAISESGGGEQFF	TGTGCCATCAGTGAGTCGGGAGGGGGTGAGCAGTTCTTC
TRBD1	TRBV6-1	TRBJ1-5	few	CASSLGDRADQPQHF	TGTGCCAGCAGCCTAGGAGACAGGGCTGATCAGCCCCAGCATTTT
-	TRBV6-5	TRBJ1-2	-	CASSDPLSNFPF	TGTGCCAGCAGTGATCCGCTCAGCAATTTCCCCTTC
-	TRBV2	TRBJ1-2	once	CASSRQTGVGYTF	TGTGCCAGCAGCCGTCAGACCGGGGTCGGCTACACCTTC
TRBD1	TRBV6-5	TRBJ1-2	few	CASRYRTGGITF	TGTGCCAGCAGATATAGGACAGGGGGGATCACCTTC